This TCR beta chain was identified in a study of shared clonotypes between healthy human individuals. Notes on the study in general: Generally, estimated richness proved larger in naive subsets than it did in memory subsets. In contrast to clonotypes shared by all four donors, non-shared clonotypes had lower generation probabilities.

Libraries were prepared by immunoSEQ multiplex PCR; TCRdb keeps only in-frame clonotypes and omits some of them. The sample consists of millions of clones, just under 95% of them appearing once. Germline V CDR1 and CDR2: SNHLY, FYNNEI. V lost 7 bases and J lost 9, with 12 bases in between. The CDR3 is made up of 11 amino acids. About this clone: Antigen: not known.

CD45RO-negative, CCR7-positively selected cells formed the naive CD8 fraction, excluding terminally differentiated effector memory CD45RA+ cells. The V call is TRBV2, the J call TRBJ1-1; the D is unclear. This receptor was obtained from a man younger than 35 in good health. Sequenced input: naive CD8+ T cells sorted from blood. CDR3 sequence reads: CASIGVRQAFF. Written as DNA, the CDR3 is TGTGCCAGCATTGGCGTCAGACAAGCTTTCTTT.